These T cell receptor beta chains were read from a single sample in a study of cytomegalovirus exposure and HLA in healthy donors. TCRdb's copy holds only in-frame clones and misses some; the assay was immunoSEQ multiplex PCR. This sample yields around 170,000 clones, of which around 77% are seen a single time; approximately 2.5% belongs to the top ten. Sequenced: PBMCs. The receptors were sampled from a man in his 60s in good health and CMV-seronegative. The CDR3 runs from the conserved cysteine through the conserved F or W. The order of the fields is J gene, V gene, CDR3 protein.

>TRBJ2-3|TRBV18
CASSALESSTDTQYF
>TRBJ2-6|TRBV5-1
CASSWRGSGANVLTF
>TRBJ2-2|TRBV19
CASTAGGGTGELFF
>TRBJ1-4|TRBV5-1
CASTRGGGDDEKLFF
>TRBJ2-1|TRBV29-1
CSAVGAARGGNEQFF
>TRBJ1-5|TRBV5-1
CASSLTGDSNQPQHF
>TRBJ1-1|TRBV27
CASTHLQGAWAEAFF
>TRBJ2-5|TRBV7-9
CASSSRGQETQYF
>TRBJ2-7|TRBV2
CASSVGGQDLAGLTYEQYF
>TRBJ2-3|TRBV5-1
CASRSGLDTDTQYF
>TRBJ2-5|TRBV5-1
CASSLNGTKETQYF
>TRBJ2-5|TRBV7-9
CASSSYSKQETQYF
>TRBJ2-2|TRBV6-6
CASGGQPNTGELFF
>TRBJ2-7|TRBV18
CASSAGRTGGSYEQYF
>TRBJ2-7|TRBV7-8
CASSSELAKEQYF
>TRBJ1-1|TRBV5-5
CASSLEVLRLSAEAFF
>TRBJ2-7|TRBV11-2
CASSSAGQGDYEQYF
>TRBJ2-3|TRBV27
CASSLLASGRATDTQYF
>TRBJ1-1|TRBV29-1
CSVERQGMNTEAFF
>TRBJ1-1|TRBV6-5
CASSFTPDDSTEAFF
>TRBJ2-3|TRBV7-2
CASQRAGDTQYF
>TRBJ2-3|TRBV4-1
CASSQDDRGLGDTQYF
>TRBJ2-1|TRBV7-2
CASSFRMREQFF
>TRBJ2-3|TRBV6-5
CASRLAGVGNTQYF
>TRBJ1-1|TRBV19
CASSQGVNTEAFF
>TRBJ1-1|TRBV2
CASSVDRGVTEAFF
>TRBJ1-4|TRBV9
CASSVARAGGEANEKLFF
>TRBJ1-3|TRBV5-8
CASSPAGQAISGNTIYF
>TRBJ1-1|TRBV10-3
CAITIAGRGEAFF
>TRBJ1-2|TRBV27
CASSSPDRSAGYTF
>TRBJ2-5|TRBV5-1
CASSFQTSGGQETQYF
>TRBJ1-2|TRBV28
CASRTSLGAGGNYGYTF
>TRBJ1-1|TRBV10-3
CAIREDRWNTEAFF
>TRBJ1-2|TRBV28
CASIGDRARGYPF
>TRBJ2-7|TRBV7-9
CSSSFPRGEQYF
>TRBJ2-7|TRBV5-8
CASRDLAGKVAGEQYF
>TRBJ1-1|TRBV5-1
CASSLAGTGTSTEAFF
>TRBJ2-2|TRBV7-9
CASSLDGSSWSGELFF
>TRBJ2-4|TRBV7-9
CASSLVAGGRKNIQYF
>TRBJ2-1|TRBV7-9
CASSSDYAKGNEQFF
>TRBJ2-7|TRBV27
CASSKGLAGAGEQYF